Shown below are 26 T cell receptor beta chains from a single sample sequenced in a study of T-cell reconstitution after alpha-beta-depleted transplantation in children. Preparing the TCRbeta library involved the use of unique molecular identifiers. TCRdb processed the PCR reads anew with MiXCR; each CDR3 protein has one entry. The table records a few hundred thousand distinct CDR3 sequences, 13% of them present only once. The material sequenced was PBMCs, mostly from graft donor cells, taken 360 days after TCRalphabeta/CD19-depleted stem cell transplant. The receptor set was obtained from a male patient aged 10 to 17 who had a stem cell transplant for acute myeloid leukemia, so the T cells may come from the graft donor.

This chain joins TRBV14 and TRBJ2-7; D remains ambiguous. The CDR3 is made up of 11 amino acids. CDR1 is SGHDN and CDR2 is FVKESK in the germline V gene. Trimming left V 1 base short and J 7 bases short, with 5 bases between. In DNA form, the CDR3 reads TGTGCCAGCAGCCAAGGGCCTGAGCAGTACTTC. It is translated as CASSQGPEQYF.

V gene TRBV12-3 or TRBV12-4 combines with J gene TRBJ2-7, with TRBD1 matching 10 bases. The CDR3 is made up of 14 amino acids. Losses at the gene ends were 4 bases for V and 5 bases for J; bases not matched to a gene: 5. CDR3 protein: CASSSGQGLDEQYF. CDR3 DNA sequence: TGTGCCAGCAGTTCGGGACAGGGGTTGGACGAGCAGTACTTC.

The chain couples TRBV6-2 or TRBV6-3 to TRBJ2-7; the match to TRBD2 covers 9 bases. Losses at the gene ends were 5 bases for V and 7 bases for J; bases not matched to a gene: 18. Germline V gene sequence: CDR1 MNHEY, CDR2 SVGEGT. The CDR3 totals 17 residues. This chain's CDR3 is CASSIASGRFPWREQYF. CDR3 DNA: TGTGCCAGCAGTATTGCCAGCGGGAGGTTCCCCTGGAGAGAGCAGTACTTC.

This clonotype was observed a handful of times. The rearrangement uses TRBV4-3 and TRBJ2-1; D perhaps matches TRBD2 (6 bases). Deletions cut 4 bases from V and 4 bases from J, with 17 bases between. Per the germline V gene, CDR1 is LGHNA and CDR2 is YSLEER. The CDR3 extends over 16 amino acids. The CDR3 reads CASSRELAVLYNEQFF. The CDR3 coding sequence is TGCGCCAGCAGCCGGGAACTAGCCGTCCTATACAATGAGCAGTTCTTC.

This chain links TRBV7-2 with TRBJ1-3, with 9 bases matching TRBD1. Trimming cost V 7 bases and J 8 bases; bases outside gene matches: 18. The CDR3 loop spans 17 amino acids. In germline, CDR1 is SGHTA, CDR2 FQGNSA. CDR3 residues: CASTHLNRGPLWDTIYF. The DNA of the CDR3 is TGTGCCAGCACTCACCTAAACAGGGGGCCCCTATGGGACACCATATATTTT.

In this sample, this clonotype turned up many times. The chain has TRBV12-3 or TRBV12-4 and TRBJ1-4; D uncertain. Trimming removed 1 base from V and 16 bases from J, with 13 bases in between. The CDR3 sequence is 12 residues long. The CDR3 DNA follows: TGTGCCAGCAGTTTAGATGGGATACGTCAGTTTTTT. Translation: CASSLDGIRQFF.

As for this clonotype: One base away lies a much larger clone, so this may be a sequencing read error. CDR3 nucleotides: TGCAGTGCTTCCGGGACTAGCCGCCTCGAGCAGCTCTTC. As protein: CSASGTSRLEQLF. The chain joins TRBV20-1 to TRBJ2-1; 9 bases align to TRBD2. Per the germline V gene, CDR1 is DFQATT and CDR2 is SNEGSKA (reference sequence). The CDR3 loop spans 13 amino acids.

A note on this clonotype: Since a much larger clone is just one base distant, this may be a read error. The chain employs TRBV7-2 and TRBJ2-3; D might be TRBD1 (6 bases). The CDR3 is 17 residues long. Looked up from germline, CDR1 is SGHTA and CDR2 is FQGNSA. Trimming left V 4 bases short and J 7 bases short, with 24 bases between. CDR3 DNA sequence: TGTGCCAGCAGCTCCCGACCGACCCGCCTTAGGGGGTATACGCAGTATTTT. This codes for CASSSRPTRLRGYTQYF.

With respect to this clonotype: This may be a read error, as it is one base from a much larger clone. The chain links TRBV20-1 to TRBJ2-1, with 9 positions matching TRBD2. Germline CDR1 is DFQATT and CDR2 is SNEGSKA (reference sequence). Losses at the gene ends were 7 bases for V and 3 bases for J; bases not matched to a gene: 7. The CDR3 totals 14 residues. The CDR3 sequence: CSVRRLAVYNEQFF. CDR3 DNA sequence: TGCAGTGTTAGGCGACTAGCGGTCTACAATGAGCAGTTCTTC.

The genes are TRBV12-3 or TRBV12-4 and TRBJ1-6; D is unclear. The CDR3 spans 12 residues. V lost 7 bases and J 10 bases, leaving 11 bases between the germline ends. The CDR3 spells CASTVGPSPLHF. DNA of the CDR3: TGTGCCAGCACCGTAGGGCCGTCACCCCTCCACTTT.

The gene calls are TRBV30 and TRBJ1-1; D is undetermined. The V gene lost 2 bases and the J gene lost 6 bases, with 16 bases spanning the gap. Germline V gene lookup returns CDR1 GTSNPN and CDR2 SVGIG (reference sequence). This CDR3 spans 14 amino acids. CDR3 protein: CAWSSGLPGSEAFF. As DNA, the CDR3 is TGTGCCTGGAGTTCCGGACTTCCTGGCTCTGAAGCTTTCTTT.

The CDR3 loop is CASSLRSRGGNTIYF. The DNA for the CDR3 is TGTGCCAGCAGTTTAAGATCAAGGGGTGGAAACACCATATATTTT. The chain recombines TRBV27 with TRBJ1-3; TRBD1 might be the D (5 bases). V dropped 2 bases and J dropped 3 bases, with 11 bases sitting between them. The CDR3 runs to 15 residues. Germline CDR1 is MNHEY and CDR2 is SMNVEV (reference sequence).

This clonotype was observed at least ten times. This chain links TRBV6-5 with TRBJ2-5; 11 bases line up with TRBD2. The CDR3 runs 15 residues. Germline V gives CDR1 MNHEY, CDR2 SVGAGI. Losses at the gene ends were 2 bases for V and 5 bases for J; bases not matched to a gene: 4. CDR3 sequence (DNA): TGTGCCAGCAGTTACGGACTAGCGGGTGATGAGACCCAGTACTTC. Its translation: CASSYGLAGDETQYF.

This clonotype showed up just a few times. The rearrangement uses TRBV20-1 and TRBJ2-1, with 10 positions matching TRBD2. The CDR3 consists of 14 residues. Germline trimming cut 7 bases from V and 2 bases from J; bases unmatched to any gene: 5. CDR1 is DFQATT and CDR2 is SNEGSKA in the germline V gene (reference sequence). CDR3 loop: CSGTSGAPYNEQFF. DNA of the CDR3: TGCAGTGGGACTAGCGGAGCACCCTACAATGAGCAGTTCTTC.

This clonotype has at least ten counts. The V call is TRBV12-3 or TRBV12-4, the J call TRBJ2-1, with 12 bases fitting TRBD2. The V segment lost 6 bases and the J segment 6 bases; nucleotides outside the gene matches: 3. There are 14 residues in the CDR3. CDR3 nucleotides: TGTGCCAGCAGAGGACTAGCGGGACTCAATGAGCAGTTCTTC. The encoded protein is CASRGLAGLNEQFF.

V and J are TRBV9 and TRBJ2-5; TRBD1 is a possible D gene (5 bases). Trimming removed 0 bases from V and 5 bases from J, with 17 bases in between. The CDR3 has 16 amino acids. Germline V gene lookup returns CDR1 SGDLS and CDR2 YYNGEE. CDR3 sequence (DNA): TGTGCCAGCAGCGTAGGCAGGGCAGGGAAAACGGAGACCCAGTACTTC. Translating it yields CASSVGRAGKTETQYF.

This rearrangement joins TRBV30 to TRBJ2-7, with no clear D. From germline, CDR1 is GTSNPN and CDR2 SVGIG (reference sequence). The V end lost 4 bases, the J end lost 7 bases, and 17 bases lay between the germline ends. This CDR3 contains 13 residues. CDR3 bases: TGTGCCTGGATCGGGCCAGCGCGCTGGGAGCAGTACTTC. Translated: CAWIGPARWEQYF. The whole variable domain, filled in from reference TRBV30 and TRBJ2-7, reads SQTIHQWPATLVQPVGSPLSLECTVEGTSNPNLYWYRQAAGRGLQLLFYSVGIGQISSEVPQNLSASRPQDRQFILSSKKLLLSDSGFYLCAWIGPARWEQYFGPGTRLTVT.

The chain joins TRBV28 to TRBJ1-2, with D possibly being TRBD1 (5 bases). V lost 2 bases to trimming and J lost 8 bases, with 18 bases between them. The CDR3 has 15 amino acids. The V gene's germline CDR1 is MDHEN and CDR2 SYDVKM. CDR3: CASSLGAGSPRGYTF. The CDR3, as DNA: TGTGCCAGCAGTTTAGGGGCAGGGTCGCCGCGGGGCTACACCTTC.

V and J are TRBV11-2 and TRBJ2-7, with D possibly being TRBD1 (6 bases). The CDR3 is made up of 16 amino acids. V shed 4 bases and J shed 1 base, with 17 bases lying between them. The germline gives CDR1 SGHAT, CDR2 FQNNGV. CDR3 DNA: TGTGCCAGCAGCTCCAAACAGGGATTTTCTTCCTACGAGCAGTACTTC. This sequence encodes CASSSKQGFSSYEQYF.

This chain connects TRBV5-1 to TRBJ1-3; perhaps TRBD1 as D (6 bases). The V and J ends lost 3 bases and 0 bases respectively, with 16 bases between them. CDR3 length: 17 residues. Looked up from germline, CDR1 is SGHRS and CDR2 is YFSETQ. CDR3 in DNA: TGCGCCAGCAGCTACCTATCGGGGGGCCGCTCTGGAAACACCATATATTTT. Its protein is CASSYLSGGRSGNTIYF. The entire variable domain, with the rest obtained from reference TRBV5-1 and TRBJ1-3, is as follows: KAGVTQTPRYLIKTRGQQVTLSCSPISGHRSVSWYQQTPGQGLQFLFEYFSETQRNKGNFPGRFSGRQFSNSRSEMNVSTLELGDSALYLCASSYLSGGRSGNTIYFGEGSWLTVV.

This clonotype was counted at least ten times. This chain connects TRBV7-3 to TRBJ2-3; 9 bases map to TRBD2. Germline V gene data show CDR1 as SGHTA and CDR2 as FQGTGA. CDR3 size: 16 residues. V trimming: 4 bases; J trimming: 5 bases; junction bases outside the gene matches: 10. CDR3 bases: TGTGCCAGCAGCTGGGGGACTAGCCAATACAAAGATACGCAGTATTTT. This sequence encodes CASSWGTSQYKDTQYF.

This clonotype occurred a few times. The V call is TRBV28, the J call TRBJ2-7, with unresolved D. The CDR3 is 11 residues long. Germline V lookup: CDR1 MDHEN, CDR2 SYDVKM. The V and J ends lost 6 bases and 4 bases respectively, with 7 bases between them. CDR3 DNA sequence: TGTGCCAGCAGATTGAATTACGAGCAGTACTTC. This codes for CASRLNYEQYF.

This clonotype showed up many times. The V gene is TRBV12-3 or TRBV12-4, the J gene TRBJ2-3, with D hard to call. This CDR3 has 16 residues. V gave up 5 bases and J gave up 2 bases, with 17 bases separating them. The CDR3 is CASSLPRPALTDTQYF. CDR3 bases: TGTGCCAGCAGTCTCCCCCGGCCGGCCCTCACAGATACGCAGTATTTT.

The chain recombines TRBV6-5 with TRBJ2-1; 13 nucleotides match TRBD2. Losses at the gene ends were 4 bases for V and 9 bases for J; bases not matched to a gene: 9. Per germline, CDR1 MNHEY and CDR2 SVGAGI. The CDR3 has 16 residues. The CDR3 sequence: CASSFRTSGREVEQFF. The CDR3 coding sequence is TGTGCCAGCAGTTTCCGGACTAGCGGGAGAGAGGTTGAGCAGTTCTTC.

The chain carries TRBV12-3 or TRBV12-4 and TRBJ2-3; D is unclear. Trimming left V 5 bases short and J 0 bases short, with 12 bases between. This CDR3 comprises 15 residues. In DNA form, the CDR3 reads TGTGCCAGCAGTGAGGAAGCACGTAGCACAGATACGCAGTATTTT. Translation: CASSEEARSTDTQYF.

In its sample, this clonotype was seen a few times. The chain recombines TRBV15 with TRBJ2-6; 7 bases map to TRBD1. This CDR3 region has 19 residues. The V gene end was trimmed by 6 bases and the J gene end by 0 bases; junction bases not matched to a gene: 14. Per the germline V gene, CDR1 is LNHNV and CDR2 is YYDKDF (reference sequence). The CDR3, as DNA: TGTGCCACCAGAGAGTACGGTCCGGGACAGTTCTCTGGGGCCAACGTCCTGACTTTC. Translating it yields CATREYGPGQFSGANVLTF.